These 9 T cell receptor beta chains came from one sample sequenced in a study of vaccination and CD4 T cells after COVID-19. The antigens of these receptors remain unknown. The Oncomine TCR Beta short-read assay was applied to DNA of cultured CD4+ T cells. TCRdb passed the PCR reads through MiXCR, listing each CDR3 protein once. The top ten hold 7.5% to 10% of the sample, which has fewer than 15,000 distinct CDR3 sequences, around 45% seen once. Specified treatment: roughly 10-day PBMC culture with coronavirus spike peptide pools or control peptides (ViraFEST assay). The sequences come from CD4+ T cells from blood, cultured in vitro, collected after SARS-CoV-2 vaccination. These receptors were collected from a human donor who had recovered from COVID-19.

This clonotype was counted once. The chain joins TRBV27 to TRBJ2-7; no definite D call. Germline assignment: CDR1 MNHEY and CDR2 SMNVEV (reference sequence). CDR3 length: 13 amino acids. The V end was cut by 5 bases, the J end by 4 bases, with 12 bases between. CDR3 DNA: TGTGCCAGCAGTCTCTTCCCCTCTTACGAGCAGTACTTC. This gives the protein CASSLFPSYEQYF.

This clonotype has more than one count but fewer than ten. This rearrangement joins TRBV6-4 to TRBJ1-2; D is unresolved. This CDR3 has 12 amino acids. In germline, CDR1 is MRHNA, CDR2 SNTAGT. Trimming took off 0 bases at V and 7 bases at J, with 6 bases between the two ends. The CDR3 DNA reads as TGTGCCAGCAGTGACTCGGCCGCTGGCTACACCTTC. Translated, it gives CASSDSAAGYTF.

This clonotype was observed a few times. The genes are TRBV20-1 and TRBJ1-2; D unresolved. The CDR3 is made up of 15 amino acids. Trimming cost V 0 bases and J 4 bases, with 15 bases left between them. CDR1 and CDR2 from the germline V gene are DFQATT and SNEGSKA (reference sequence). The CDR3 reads CSARDNPASLYGYTF. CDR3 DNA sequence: TGCAGTGCTAGAGATAACCCGGCCTCCCTCTATGGCTACACCTTC.

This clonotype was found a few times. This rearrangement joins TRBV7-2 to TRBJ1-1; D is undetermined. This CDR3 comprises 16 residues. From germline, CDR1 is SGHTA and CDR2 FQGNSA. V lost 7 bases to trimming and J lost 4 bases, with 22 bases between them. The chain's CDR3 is CASTGSLGRTGTEAFF. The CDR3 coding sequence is TGTGCCAGCACGGGGAGTCTGGGCAGGACGGGCACTGAAGCTTTCTTT.

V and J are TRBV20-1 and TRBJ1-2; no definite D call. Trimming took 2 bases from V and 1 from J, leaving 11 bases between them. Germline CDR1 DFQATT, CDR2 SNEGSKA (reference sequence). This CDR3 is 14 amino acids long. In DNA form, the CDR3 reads TGCAGTGCTAGATCTACAGAAAATAACTATGGCTACACCTTC. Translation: CSARSTENNYGYTF.

CDR3 sequence (DNA): TGTGCCAGTAGTATAACGGACAGGGCCCTCAATCAGCCCCAGCATTTT. Translating it yields CASSITDRALNQPQHF. This sequence joins TRBV19 and TRBJ1-5, with 8 bases matching TRBD1. Losses at the gene ends were 2 bases for V and 3 bases for J; bases not matched to a gene: 6. The germline V gene encodes CDR1 LNHDA and CDR2 SQIVND (reference sequence). This CDR3 comprises 16 residues.

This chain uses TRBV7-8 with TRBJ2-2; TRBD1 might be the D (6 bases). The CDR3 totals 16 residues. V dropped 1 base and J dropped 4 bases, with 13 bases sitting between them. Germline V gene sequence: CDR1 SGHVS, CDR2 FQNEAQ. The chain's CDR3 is CASSLGLPRGTGELFF. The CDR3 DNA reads TGTGCCAGCAGCTTAGGTTTGCCCAGGGGCACCGGGGAGCTGTTTTTT.

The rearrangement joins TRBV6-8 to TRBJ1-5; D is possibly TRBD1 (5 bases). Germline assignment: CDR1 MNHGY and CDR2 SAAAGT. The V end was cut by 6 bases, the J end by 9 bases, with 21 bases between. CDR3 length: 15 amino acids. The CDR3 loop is CASSPGTALQRPQHF. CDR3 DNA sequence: TGTGCCAGCAGCCCAGGGACCGCCCTCCAAAGGCCCCAGCATTTT.

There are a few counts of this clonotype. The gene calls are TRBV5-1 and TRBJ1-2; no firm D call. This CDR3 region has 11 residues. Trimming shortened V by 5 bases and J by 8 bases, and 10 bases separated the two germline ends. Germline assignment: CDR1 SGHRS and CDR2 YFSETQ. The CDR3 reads CASRASGGYTF. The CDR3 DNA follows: TGCGCCAGCAGGGCTAGTGGGGGCTACACCTTC.